This T cell receptor beta chain was found in a study of shared clonotypes between healthy human individuals. The ends lost 3 bases at V and 2 bases at J; junction bases unmatched: 6. The CDR3 is 16 residues long. Per the germline V gene, CDR1 is MNHNS and CDR2 is SASEGT. TCRdb's copy holds only in-frame clones and misses some; the assay was immunoSEQ multiplex PCR. The sample consists of around 1.9 million clones, around 95% of them appearing once. Study outcomes and limitations: Clonotype sharing across several donors was observed for 4.5% to 6.5% of naive CD4 clonotypes.

On this clone: Its antigen is as yet unknown.

Naive CD8 cells lacked CD45RO, underwent positive selection for CCR7 and left out terminally differentiated effector memory CD45RA+ cells. This rearrangement joins TRBV6-1 to TRBJ2-3, with 9 bases matching TRBD2. The receptor was isolated from a man in his late teens or twenties in good health. Some clones in this sample may be carry-over from other donors' samples. What was sequenced was naive CD8+ T cells from PBMCs. CDR3 bases: TGTGCCAGCAGTGACCCGACTAGCGGATACACAGATACGCAGTATTTT. Its protein is CASSDPTSGYTDTQYF.